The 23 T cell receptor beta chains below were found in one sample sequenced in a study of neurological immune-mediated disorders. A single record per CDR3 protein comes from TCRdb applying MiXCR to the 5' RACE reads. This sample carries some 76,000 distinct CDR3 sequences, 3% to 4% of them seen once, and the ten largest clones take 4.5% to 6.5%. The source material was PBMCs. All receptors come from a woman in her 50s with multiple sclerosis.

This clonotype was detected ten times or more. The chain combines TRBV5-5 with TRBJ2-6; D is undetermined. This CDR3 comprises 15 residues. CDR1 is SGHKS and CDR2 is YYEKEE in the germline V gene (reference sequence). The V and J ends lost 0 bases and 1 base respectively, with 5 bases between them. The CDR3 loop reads CASSLVGSGANVLTF. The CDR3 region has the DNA TGTGCCAGCAGCTTGGTAGGATCTGGGGCCAACGTCCTGACTTTC.

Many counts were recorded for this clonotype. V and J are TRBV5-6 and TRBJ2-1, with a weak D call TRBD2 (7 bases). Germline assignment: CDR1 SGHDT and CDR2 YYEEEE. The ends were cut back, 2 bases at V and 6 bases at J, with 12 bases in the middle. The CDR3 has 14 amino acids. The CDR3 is CASSFTGRVNEQFF. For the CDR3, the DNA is TGTGCCAGCAGCTTCACAGGGAGGGTCAATGAGCAGTTCTTC.

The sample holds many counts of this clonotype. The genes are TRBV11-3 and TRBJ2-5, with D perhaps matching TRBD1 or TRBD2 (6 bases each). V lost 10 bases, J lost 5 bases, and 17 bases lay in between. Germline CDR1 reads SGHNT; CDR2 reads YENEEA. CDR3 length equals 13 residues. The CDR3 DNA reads TGTGCCACTACCCCGGGGGCTGGGGAGACCCAGTACTTC. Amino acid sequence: CATTPGAGETQYF. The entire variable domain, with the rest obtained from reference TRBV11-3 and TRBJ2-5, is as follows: EAGVVQSPRYKIIEKKQPVAFWCNPISGHNTLYWYLQNLGQGPELLIRYENEEAVDDSQLPKDRFSAERLKGVDSTLKIQPAELGDSAVYLCATTPGAGETQYFGPGTRLLVL.

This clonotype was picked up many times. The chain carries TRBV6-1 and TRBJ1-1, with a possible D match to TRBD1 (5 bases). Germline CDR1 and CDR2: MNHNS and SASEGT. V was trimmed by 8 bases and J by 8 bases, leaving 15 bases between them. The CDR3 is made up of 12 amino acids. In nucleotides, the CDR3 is TGTGCCAGCGACTTTGGGGGACGGGAAGCTTTCTTT. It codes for CASDFGGREAFF.

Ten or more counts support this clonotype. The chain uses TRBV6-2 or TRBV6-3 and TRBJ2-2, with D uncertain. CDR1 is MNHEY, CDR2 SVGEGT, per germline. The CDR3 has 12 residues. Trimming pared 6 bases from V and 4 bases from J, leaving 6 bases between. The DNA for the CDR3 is TGTGCCAGCAGATGGGGCACCGGGGAGCTGTTTTTT. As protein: CASRWGTGELFF.

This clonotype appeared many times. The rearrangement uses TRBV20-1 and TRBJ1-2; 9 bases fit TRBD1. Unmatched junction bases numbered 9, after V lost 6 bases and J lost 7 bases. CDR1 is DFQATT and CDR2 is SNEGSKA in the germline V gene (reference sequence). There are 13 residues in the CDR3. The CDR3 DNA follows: TGCAGTGCGCCGGAACAGGGGGCAAGTGGCTACACCTTC. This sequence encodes CSAPEQGASGYTF.

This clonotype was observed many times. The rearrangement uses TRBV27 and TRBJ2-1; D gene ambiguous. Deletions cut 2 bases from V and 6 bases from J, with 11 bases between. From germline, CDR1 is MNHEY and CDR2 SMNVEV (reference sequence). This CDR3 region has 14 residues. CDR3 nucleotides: TGTGCCAGCAGTTTAAGTAGGATTGGCAATGAGCAGTTCTTC. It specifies CASSLSRIGNEQFF.

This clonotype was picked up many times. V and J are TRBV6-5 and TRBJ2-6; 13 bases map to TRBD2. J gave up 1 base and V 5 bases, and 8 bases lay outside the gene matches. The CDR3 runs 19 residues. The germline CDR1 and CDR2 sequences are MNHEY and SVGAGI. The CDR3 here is CASSPQTSGRGSGANVLTF. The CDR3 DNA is TGTGCCAGCAGTCCCCAAACTAGCGGGAGGGGGTCTGGGGCCAACGTCCTGACTTTC.

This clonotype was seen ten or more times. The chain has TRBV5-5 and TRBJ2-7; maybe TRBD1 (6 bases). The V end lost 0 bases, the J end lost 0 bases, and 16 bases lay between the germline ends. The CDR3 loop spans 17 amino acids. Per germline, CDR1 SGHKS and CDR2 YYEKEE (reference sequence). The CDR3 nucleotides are TGTGCCAGCAGCTTGGTGTTAAGGACAGTAAACTCCTACGAGCAGTACTTC. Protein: CASSLVLRTVNSYEQYF.

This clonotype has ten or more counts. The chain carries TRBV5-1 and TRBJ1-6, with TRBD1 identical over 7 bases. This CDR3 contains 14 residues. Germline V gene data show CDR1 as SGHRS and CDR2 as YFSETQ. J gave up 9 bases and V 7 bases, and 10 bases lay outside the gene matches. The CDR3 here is CASCYRDSRSPLHF. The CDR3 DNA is TGCGCCAGCTGCTACCGGGACAGTCGTTCACCCCTCCACTTT.

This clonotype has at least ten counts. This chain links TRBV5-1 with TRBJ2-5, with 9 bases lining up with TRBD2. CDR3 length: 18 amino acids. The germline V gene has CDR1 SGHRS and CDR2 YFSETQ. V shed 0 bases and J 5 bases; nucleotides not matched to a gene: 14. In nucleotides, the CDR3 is TGCGCCAGCAGCTTGGGCTCTAGCGGGACCCTAGGAGAGGAGACCCAGTACTTC. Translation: CASSLGSSGTLGEETQYF.

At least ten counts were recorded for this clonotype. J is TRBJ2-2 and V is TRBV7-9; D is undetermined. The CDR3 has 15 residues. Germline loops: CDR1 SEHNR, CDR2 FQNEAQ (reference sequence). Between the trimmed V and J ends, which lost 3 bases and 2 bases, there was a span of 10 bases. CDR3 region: CASSLPADNTGELFF. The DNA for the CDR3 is TGTGCCAGCAGCTTGCCAGCAGACAACACCGGGGAGCTGTTTTTT.

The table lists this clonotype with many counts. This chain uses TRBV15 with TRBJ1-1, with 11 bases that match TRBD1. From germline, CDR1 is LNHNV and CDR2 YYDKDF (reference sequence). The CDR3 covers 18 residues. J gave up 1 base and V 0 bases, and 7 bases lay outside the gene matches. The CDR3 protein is CATSRDGTGGVRNTEAFF. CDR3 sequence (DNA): TGTGCCACCAGCAGAGACGGGACAGGGGGTGTCAGGAACACTGAAGCTTTCTTT.

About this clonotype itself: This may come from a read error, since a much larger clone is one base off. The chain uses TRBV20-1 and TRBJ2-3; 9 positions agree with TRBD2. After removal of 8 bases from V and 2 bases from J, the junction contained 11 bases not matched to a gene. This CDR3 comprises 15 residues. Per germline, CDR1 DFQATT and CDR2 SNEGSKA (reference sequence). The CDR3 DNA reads TGCAGTTCGGGCCACGCGGGGGGGATCACAGATACGCAGTATTTT. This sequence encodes CSSGHAGGITDTQYF.

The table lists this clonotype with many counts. CDR3 amino acids: CSASPRTDSPLHF. The CDR3 DNA reads TGCAGTGCGAGCCCGAGAACGGATTCACCCCTCCACTTT. The gene calls are TRBV20-1 and TRBJ1-6; D remains unclear. Germline V gene sequence: CDR1 DFQATT, CDR2 SNEGSKA (reference sequence). The CDR3 contains 13 residues. V was pared by 6 bases and J by 8 bases, with 14 bases between.

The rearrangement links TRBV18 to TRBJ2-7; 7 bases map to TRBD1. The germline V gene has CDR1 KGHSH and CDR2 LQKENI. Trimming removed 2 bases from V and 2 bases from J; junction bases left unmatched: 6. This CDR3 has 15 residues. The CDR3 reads CASSPTQGPTYEQYF. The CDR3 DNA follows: TGTGCCAGCTCACCAACACAGGGGCCTACCTACGAGCAGTACTTC.

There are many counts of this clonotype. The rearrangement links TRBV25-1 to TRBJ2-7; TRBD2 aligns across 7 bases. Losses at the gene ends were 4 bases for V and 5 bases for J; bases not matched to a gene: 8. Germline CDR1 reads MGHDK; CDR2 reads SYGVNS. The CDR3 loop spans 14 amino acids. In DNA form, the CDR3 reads TGTGCCAGCAGTGGGGGGGGACGGGTCCACGAGCAGTACTTC. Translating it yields CASSGGGRVHEQYF.

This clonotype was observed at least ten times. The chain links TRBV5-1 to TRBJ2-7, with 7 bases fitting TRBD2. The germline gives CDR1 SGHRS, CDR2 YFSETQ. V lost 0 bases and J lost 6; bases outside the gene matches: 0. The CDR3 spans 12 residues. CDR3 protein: CASSLGGGEQYF. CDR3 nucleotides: TGCGCCAGCAGCTTGGGCGGGGGCGAGCAGTACTTC.

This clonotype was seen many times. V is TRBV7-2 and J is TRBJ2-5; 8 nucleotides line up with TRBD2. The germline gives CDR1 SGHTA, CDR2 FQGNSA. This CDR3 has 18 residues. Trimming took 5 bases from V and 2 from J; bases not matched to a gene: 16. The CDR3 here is CASSPPTGSSGLQETQYF. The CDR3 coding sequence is TGTGCCAGCAGCCCTCCTACAGGGTCTAGCGGGTTACAAGAGACCCAGTACTTC.

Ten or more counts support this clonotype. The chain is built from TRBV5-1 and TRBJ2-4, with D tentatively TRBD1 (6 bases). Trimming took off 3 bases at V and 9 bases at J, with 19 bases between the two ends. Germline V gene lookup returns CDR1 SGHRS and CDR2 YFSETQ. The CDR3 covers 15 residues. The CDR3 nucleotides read TGCGCCAGCAGCTCTACCCTCGGGGAAGGGGGCATTCAGTACTTC. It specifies CASSSTLGEGGIQYF.

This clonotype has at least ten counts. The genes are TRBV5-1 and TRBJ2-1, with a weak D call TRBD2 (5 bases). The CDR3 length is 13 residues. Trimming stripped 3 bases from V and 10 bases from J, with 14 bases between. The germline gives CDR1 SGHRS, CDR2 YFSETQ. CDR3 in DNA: TGCGCCAGCAGCTCCCTGAGAGGGTACGAGCAGTTCTTC. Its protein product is CASSSLRGYEQFF.

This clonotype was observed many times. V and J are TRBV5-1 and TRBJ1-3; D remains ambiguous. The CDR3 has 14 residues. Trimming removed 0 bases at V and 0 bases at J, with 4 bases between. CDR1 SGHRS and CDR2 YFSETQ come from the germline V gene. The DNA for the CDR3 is TGCGCCAGCAGCTTGGGACTCTCTGGAAACACCATATATTTT. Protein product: CASSLGLSGNTIYF.

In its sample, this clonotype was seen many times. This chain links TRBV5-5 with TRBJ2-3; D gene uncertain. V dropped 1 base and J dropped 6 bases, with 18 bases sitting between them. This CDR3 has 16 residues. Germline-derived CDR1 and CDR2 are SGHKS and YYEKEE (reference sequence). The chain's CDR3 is CASSLTIYWDYDTQYF. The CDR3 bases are TGTGCCAGCAGCTTGACCATTTATTGGGATTATGATACGCAGTATTTT.